This T cell receptor (beta chain) is from a study of T-cell reconstitution after alpha-beta-depleted transplantation in children. Unique molecular identifiers tagged the TCRbeta library. TCRdb passed the PCR reads through MiXCR, listing each CDR3 protein once. The data contain some 200,000 distinct CDR3 sequences, about 9.2% of them seen just once; the ten biggest clones take up around 6.2%. The germline V gene encodes CDR1 ENHRY and CDR2 SYGVKD. V lost 3 bases and J lost 4; bases outside the gene matches: 8. The CDR3 is made up of 15 amino acids. This clonotype has ten or more counts. The genes are TRBV10-3 and TRBJ2-7, with 8 bases matching TRBD1. This clonotype was obtained from a human donor who donated a stem cell graft to a child with acute lymphoblastic leukemia. Source: PBMCs from the stem cell graft donor, taken from the stem cell graft. CDR3 in amino acids: CAISERTGKGYEQYF. The DNA of the CDR3 is TGTGCCATCAGTGAAAGGACAGGGAAGGGGTACGAGCAGTACTTC.